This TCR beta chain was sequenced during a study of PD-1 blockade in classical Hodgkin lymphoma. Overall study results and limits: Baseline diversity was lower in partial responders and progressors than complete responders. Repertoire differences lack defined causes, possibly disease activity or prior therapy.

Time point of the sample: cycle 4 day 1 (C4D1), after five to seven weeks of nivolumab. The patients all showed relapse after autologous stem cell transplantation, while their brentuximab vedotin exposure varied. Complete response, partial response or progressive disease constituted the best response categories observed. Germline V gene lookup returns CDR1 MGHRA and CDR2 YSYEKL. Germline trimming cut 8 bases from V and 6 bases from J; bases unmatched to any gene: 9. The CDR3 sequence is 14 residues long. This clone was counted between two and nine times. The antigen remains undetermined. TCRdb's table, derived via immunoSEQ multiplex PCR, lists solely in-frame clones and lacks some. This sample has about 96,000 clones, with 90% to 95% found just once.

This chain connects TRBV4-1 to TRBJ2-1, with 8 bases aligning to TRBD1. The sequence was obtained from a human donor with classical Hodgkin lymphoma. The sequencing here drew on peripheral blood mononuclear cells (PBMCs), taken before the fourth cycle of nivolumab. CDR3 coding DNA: TGCGCCAGCGCCAGACAGGGGACTTTCAATGAGCAGTTCTTC. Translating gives CASARQGTFNEQFF.